The 15 T cell receptor beta chains given below trace back to one sample, sequenced in a study of blood T cells in healthy people across ages. Sample-barcoded 5' priming and a J-beta primer mix drove a second PCR of about 6 to 12 cycles. TCRdb ran MiXCR on the 5' RACE reads and lists one entry per CDR3 protein. Among fewer than 900,000 distinct CDR3 sequences listed, 43% were seen once. What was sequenced was blood. The source of these receptors is a woman aged 55-75 years in good health.

Concerning this clonotype: Just one base apart from a much larger clone, this may be a read error. The chain is built from TRBV5-6 and TRBJ2-5; 7 nucleotides align to TRBD2. CDR3 length: 13 amino acids. Germline V lookup: CDR1 SGHDT, CDR2 YYEEEE. With 4 bases clipped from V and 11 bases from J, the junction kept 11 bases outside the gene matches. The DNA for the CDR3 is TGTGCCAGCAGCCCGGGGCTCGGACTAGTGCAGTACTTC. Amino acid sequence: CASSPGLGLVQYF.

The rearrangement uses TRBV20-1 and TRBJ2-1; 9 positions match TRBD2. V lost 5 bases to trimming and J lost 7 bases; unmatched junction nucleotides: 6. This CDR3 comprises 13 residues. Germline V gives CDR1 DFQATT, CDR2 SNEGSKA (reference sequence). This CDR3 reads CSARSGSRNEQFF. CDR3 DNA sequence: TGCAGTGCTCGTAGCGGGAGTAGGAATGAGCAGTTCTTC.

This clonotype showed up just a few times. The CDR3 loop is CSARGLAAGLFYNEQFF. The CDR3 DNA follows: TGCAGTGCTAGAGGACTAGCGGCCGGACTTTTCTACAATGAGCAGTTCTTC. The rearrangement joins TRBV20-1 to TRBJ2-1, with 9 bases aligning to TRBD2. V dropped 1 base and J dropped 3; count of bases not matched to a gene: 10. The germline V gene has CDR1 DFQATT and CDR2 SNEGSKA (reference sequence). There are 17 residues in the CDR3.

In its sample, this clonotype was seen a few times. CDR3 sequence reads: CASSLEGHLYEQYF. Written as DNA, the CDR3 is TGTGCCAGCAGCTTAGAGGGACACCTCTACGAGCAGTACTTC. The chain employs TRBV7-6 and TRBJ2-7; tentatively, D is TRBD1 (6 bases). CDR3 size: 14 residues. Germline-derived CDR1 and CDR2 are SGHVS and FNYEAQ. Trimming took 1 base from V and 3 from J, leaving 10 bases between them.

The genes are TRBV20-1 and TRBJ2-3; 9 nucleotides agree with TRBD2. V lost 7 bases, J lost 3 bases, and 8 bases stayed unmatched. The CDR3 loop spans 14 amino acids. The germline V gene has CDR1 DFQATT and CDR2 SNEGSKA (reference sequence). The CDR3 region is CSVVRRGGTDTQYF. The CDR3 region has the DNA TGCAGTGTGGTTAGGCGGGGGGGTACAGATACGCAGTATTTT.

This clonotype turned up a few times. This may be a read error, as it is one base from a much larger clone. The chain is built from TRBV4-3 and TRBJ2-3; D unresolved. CDR1 and CDR2 (germline): LGHNA, YSLEER. This CDR3 is built from 17 residues. CDR3 region: CVSSQENPEISTDTQYF. For the CDR3, the DNA is TGCGTCAGCAGCCAAGAAAATCCGGAGATAAGCACAGATACGCAGTATTTT.

This clonotype showed up just a few times. The chain employs TRBV6-5 and TRBJ1-2; 11 bases match TRBD1. The germline CDR1 and CDR2 sequences are MNHEY and SVGAGI. V shed 4 bases and J 4 bases; nucleotides not matched to a gene: 5. CDR3 length equals 15 residues. In DNA, the CDR3 is TGTGCCAGCAGTTCGGGACAGGGGGACGGCTATGGCTACACCTTC. Amino acids: CASSSGQGDGYGYTF.

This clonotype was observed a few times. The chain uses TRBV7-9 and TRBJ2-1, with 9 bases aligning to TRBD2. Looked up from germline, CDR1 is SEHNR and CDR2 is FQNEAQ (reference sequence). CDR3 length: 15 residues. With V trimmed by 5 bases and J by 1 base, 3 bases remained unmatched. The CDR3 DNA reads TGTGCCAGCAGCCTTAGCGGGAGATCCTACAATGAGCAGTTCTTC. It translates to CASSLSGRSYNEQFF.

The chain employs TRBV7-2 and TRBJ2-7; 9 positions match TRBD1. From germline, CDR1 is SGHTA and CDR2 FQGNSA. Losses at the gene ends were 3 bases for V and 2 bases for J; bases not matched to a gene: 2. This CDR3 region has 14 residues. CDR3 coding DNA: TGTGCCAGCAGCTTTGACAGGGGGGCCTACGAGCAGTACTTC. It translates to CASSFDRGAYEQYF.

The chain uses TRBV13 and TRBJ1-5; the match to TRBD1 covers 9 bases. This CDR3 has 13 amino acids. Looked up from germline, CDR1 is PRHDT and CDR2 is FYEKMQ (reference sequence). J was trimmed by 7 bases and V by 5 bases; bases with no gene match: 3. The CDR3 region has the DNA TGTGCCAGCAGCGAACAGGGGGCACAGCCCCAGCATTTT. Its protein is CASSEQGAQPQHF.

In the case of this clonotype: One end of the junction does not line up with germline, which may come from a read error. The chain links TRBV7-7 to TRBJ2-6; D is perhaps TRBD1 (6 bases). CDR1 and CDR2 (germline): SSHAT, FNYEAQ (reference sequence). The CDR3 is 19 amino acids. The CDR3 here is CASSRGGWDTDSGANVLTF. The CDR3 DNA reads TGTGCTAGCAGCCGGGGCGGTTGGGACACCGACTCTGGGGCCAACGTCCTGACTTTC.

In this sample, this clonotype turned up a few times. A read error is possible here, since a much larger clone lies one base away. The V gene is TRBV7-9, the J gene TRBJ2-5; 9 bases agree with TRBD2. There are 14 residues in the CDR3. Germline CDR1 is SEHNR and CDR2 is FQNEAQ (reference sequence). Trimming at V came to 3 bases and at J to 9 bases, leaving 8 bases not matched to a gene. The CDR3 coding sequence is TGTGCCAGCAGCTTCGGCCTAGCGGGATCGGCCCAGTACTTC. Its protein product is CASSFGLAGSAQYF.

With regard to this clonotype: A much larger clone is a single base away; this may be a read error. The chain is built from TRBV29-1 and TRBJ2-3; D unresolved. The V and J ends lost 8 bases and 0 bases respectively, with 15 bases between them. The CDR3 is made up of 14 amino acids. CDR1 is SQVTM and CDR2 is ANQGSEA in the germline V gene. CDR3 coding DNA: TGCAGCCTTGCATTCGAGGCTAGCACAGATACGCAGTATTTT. Protein: CSLAFEASTDTQYF.

The rearrangement uses TRBV7-3 and TRBJ1-6; 8 nucleotides align to TRBD1. The CDR3 extends over 16 amino acids. From germline, CDR1 is SGHTA and CDR2 FQGTGA. The V segment lost 5 bases and the J segment 7 bases; nucleotides outside the gene matches: 10. CDR3 DNA sequence: TGTGCCAGCAGCCCTGGGGGGGACAGGCTGAATTCACCCCTCCACTTT. It translates to CASSPGGDRLNSPLHF.

The gene calls are TRBV28 and TRBJ2-1, with D possibly being TRBD2 (5 bases). Germline V CDR1 and CDR2: MDHEN, SYDVKM. There are 14 residues in the CDR3. Trimming took off 6 bases at V and 4 bases at J, with 13 bases between the two ends. The CDR3 loop reads CASRSPGEYNEQFF. The CDR3 DNA sequence: TGTGCCAGCAGATCCCCCGGGGAGTACAATGAGCAGTTCTTC.